Listed below are T cell receptor beta chains from one sample, sequenced in a study of T cells in Graves' hyperthyroidism and ophthalmopathy. Each CDR3 protein gets one entry after TCRdb re-called the multiplex PCR reads with MiXCR. The sample records about 320,000 distinct CDR3 sequences, approximately 15% being singletons. The sequenced sample was blood. Receptors were obtained from a man between 25 and 39 years old with Graves' hyperthyroidism. Each CDR3 is given with its conserved first and last residue. Fields, in order: J gene, D gene, V gene, clone size, CDR3 DNA, CDR3 protein. A D gene is named only where the DNA matches it firmly. Size tells how often a clone was seen (once, few, many) or the class of an expanded clone, and some rows leave it out.

J: TRBJ2-7
D: TRBD2
V: TRBV7-2
size: -
DNA: TGTGCCAGCAGCTTAAATAGCGGGGTCATGAGCTCCTACAATGAGCAGTACTTC
CDR3: CASSLNSGVMSSYNEQYF

J: TRBJ2-7
D: TRBD2
V: TRBV28
size: many
DNA: TGTGCCAGCAGTTCAACAGGGCCCGGACTAGCTCCAGCGCAGTACTTC
CDR3: CASSSTGPGLAPAQYF

J: TRBJ2-1
D: -
V: TRBV24-1
size: many
DNA: TGTGCCACCAGTGATTTGCAGGCTTCGGAATACAATGAGCAGTTCTTC
CDR3: CATSDLQASEYNEQFF

J: TRBJ2-3
D: -
V: TRBV7-2
size: -
DNA: TGTGCCAGCATGGGGGGGCCTAGCACAGATACGCAGTATTTT
CDR3: CASMGGPSTDTQYF

J: TRBJ2-2
D: TRBD1
V: TRBV2
size: many
DNA: TGTGCCAGCAGACCGGGACAGATAAACACCGGGGAGCTGTTTTTT
CDR3: CASRPGQINTGELFF

J: TRBJ2-7
D: -
V: TRBV6-1
size: -
DNA: TGTGCCAGCAGTGAAGTATACCTTTACCTCCTTACCAACGAGCAGTACTTC
CDR3: CASSEVYLYLLTNEQYF

J: TRBJ1-6
D: -
V: TRBV12-3/TRBV12-4
size: many
DNA: TGTGCCAGCAGTTTACCGCCGTCACCCCTCCACTTT
CDR3: CASSLPPSPLHF

J: TRBJ2-2
D: -
V: TRBV12-3/TRBV12-4
size: -
DNA: TGTGCCAGCAGTGAAACTCCCGGGGAGCTGTTTTTT
CDR3: CASSETPGELFF

J: TRBJ2-5
D: -
V: TRBV3-1
size: many
DNA: TGTGCCAGCAGCCAGAGGGGAGCGGGAGAGACCCAGTACTTC
CDR3: CASSQRGAGETQYF

J: TRBJ2-7
D: TRBD1
V: TRBV6-1
size: few
DNA: TGTGCCAGCAGTACAGGGGGCGAGCAGTACTTC
CDR3: CASSTGGEQYF

J: TRBJ2-1
D: TRBD2
V: TRBV7-2
size: many
DNA: TGTGCCAGCAGGTTCCTAGCGGGAGGCGGCAATGAGCAGTTCTTC
CDR3: CASRFLAGGGNEQFF